The 20 T cell receptor beta chains below all came from one sample that was sequenced in a study of blood T cells in healthy people across ages. A second PCR of about 6 to 12 cycles used a sample-barcoded 5' primer and a J-beta primer mix. TCRdb re-derived calls from the 5' RACE reads in MiXCR, one entry per CDR3 protein. The data contain about 780,000 distinct CDR3 sequences, about 42% of them singletons. What was sequenced was blood. The receptors were sampled from an elderly man in good health.

The V call is TRBV5-1, the J call TRBJ2-2; 13 bases agree with TRBD2. Germline V gives CDR1 SGHRS, CDR2 YFSETQ. The CDR3 runs to 16 residues. After removal of 7 bases from V and 7 bases from J, the junction contained 10 bases not matched to a gene. CDR3 nucleotides: TGCGCCAGCCGACGCGGACTAGCGGGAGCGAACGGGGAGCTGTTTTTT. Translation: CASRRGLAGANGELFF.

There are a few counts of this clonotype. A much larger clone differs by one base, so this may be a read error. This rearrangement joins TRBV5-5 to TRBJ2-2; D is uncertain. Between the trimmed V and J ends, which lost 4 bases and 4 bases, there was a span of 11 bases. This CDR3 contains 14 residues. Germline V gene sequence: CDR1 SGHKS, CDR2 YYEKEE (reference sequence). CDR3 sequence reads: CASSVDAVTGELFF. Written as DNA, the CDR3 is TGTGCCAGCAGCGTTGATGCGGTCACCGGGGAGCTGTTTTTT.

This clonotype was counted only a few times. The J gene is TRBJ2-3, the V gene TRBV20-1, with D unresolved. Trimming removed 6 bases from V and 4 bases from J, with 14 bases in between. The germline V gene encodes CDR1 DFQATT and CDR2 SNEGSKA (reference sequence). CDR3 length: 13 amino acids. The CDR3 loop is CSAYTEYPDTQYF. CDR3 in DNA: TGCAGTGCCTATACAGAGTATCCAGATACGCAGTATTTT.

This chain joins TRBV20-1 and TRBJ2-3; D is unclear. CDR3 size: 13 residues. Germline CDR1 and CDR2: DFQATT and SNEGSKA (reference sequence). Trimming stripped 4 bases from V and 1 base from J, with 9 bases between. The CDR3 bases are TGCAGTGCTACCAGTTGGGGCACAGATACGCAGTATTTT. It codes for CSATSWGTDTQYF.

This clonotype occurred a few times. The chain is built from TRBV7-3 and TRBJ1-5, with 7 bases identical to TRBD1. The germline V gene has CDR1 SGHTA and CDR2 FQGTGA. The trim removed 5 bases at V and 5 bases at J, leaving 3 bases unmatched. There are 13 residues in the CDR3. Written as DNA, the CDR3 is TGTGCCAGCAGCCCTGACAGGGATCAGCCCCAGCATTTT. Translated, it gives CASSPDRDQPQHF.

This clonotype was counted between two and nine times. The chain combines TRBV3-1 with TRBJ2-6; D possibly corresponds to TRBD2 (5 bases). CDR3 length equals 15 residues. Germline loops: CDR1 LGHDT, CDR2 YNNKEL (reference sequence). V lost 1 base, J lost 1 base, and 5 bases lay in between. The CDR3 DNA is TGTGCCAGCAGCCAAGCGGGATCTGGGGCCAACGTCCTGACTTTC. Its protein product is CASSQAGSGANVLTF.

Points on this clonotype: A much larger clone is a single base away; this may be a read error. J is TRBJ2-5 and V is TRBV14, with 9 positions matching TRBD2. With the DNA end fitting TRBJ2-7 better, the J assignment may be wrong. The CDR3 has 18 amino acids. CDR1 and CDR2 (germline): SGHDN, FVKESK. The CDR3 protein is CASSQDTGLATIVGEQYF. The CDR3 DNA reads as TGTGCCAGCAGCCAAGATACCGGACTAGCGACAATCGTCGGCGAGCAGTACTTC.

Worth noting for this clonotype: A single base separates this from a much larger clone, so it may be a read error. This CDR3 reads CASSLSGSSQETQYF. Written as DNA, the CDR3 is TGTGCCAGCAGTTTATCGGGGTCTTCACAAGAGACCCAGTACTTC. The chain has TRBV12-3 or TRBV12-4 and TRBJ2-7, with D tentatively TRBD2 (5 bases). The DNA end favors TRBJ2-5, so the J call may be wrong. The CDR3 spans 15 residues.

This clonotype has a handful of counts. This sequence joins TRBV5-1 and TRBJ2-3; 8 positions match TRBD2. Germline CDR1 SGHRS, CDR2 YFSETQ. V dropped 7 bases and J dropped 3; count of bases not matched to a gene: 10. The CDR3 extends over 15 amino acids. The CDR3 region is CASGSGTGSTDTQYF. DNA of the CDR3: TGCGCCAGCGGTAGCGGGACGGGTTCAACAGATACGCAGTATTTT.

This clonotype has at least ten counts. The chain carries TRBV5-1 and TRBJ1-2; 7 bases fit TRBD1. V lost 3 bases and J lost 3; bases outside the gene matches: 2. This CDR3 contains 13 residues. Germline CDR1 SGHRS, CDR2 YFSETQ. CDR3 sequence (DNA): TGCGCCAGCAGCTCCGGACAGGACTATGGCTACACCTTC. Protein: CASSSGQDYGYTF.

Many counts were recorded for this clonotype. The V gene is TRBV7-2, the J gene TRBJ1-2; no definite D call. V was shortened by 4 bases and J by 8 bases, with 17 bases between the two germline ends. Germline-derived CDR1 and CDR2 are SGHTA and FQGNSA. The CDR3 consists of 14 residues. The CDR3 spells CASSSPGPIGGYTF. CDR3 bases: TGTGCCAGCAGCTCCCCAGGACCAATCGGGGGCTACACCTTC.

This clonotype was counted only a few times. The rearrangement joins TRBV6-2 or TRBV6-3 to TRBJ1-2; D remains ambiguous. The CDR3 sequence is 16 residues long. In germline, CDR1 is MNHEY, CDR2 SVGEGT. V lost 0 bases and J 0 bases, leaving 11 bases between the germline ends. The CDR3 coding sequence is TGTGCCAGCAGTTACTCGGGATCAGATCCTAACTATGGCTACACCTTC. It codes for CASSYSGSDPNYGYTF.

V usage is TRBV7-9 and J usage is TRBJ1-2; D call uncertain. The CDR3 length is 14 residues. Trimming took 5 bases from V and 1 from J, leaving 11 bases between them. Germline CDR1 SEHNR, CDR2 FQNEAQ (reference sequence). The DNA for the CDR3 is TGTGCCAGCAGCCCCGGGTGGGATAACTATGGCTACACCTTC. Translation gives CASSPGWDNYGYTF.

This chain links TRBV5-1 with TRBJ2-7, with D possibly being TRBD2 (5 bases). The germline V gene has CDR1 SGHRS and CDR2 YFSETQ. The V end was cut by 0 bases, the J end by 6 bases, with 16 bases between. This CDR3 contains 15 residues. This CDR3 is CASSLETGISGEQYF. The CDR3 bases are TGCGCCAGCAGCTTGGAAACGGGAATCTCGGGCGAGCAGTACTTC.

The chain links TRBV7-8 to TRBJ1-5; D remains unclear. Trimming took 2 bases from V and 4 from J, leaving 12 bases between them. The CDR3 length is 15 residues. Per the germline V gene, CDR1 is SGHVS and CDR2 is FQNEAQ. The CDR3 nucleotides read TGTGCCAGCAGCTTACTCTCGGACGCTAATCAGCCCCAGCATTTT. Protein sequence: CASSLLSDANQPQHF.

This clonotype was seen at least ten times. This chain links TRBV30 with TRBJ1-1; D ambiguous. The CDR3 is 11 amino acids. From germline, CDR1 is GTSNPN and CDR2 SVGIG (reference sequence). V was cut by 5 bases and J by 0 bases, with 4 bases left in between. CDR3 residues: CAWLMNTEAFF. The CDR3 DNA sequence: TGTGCCTGGTTAATGAACACTGAAGCTTTCTTT.

The genes are TRBV7-2 and TRBJ2-5; D ambiguous. Looked up from germline, CDR1 is SGHTA and CDR2 is FQGNSA. The germline V and J ends were trimmed by 3 bases and 1 base, with 6 bases remaining between them. This CDR3 has 13 amino acids. The CDR3 nucleotides are TGTGCCAGCAGCTTGCCAGCCCAAGAGACCCAGTACTTC. Protein sequence: CASSLPAQETQYF.

The chain carries TRBV12-3 or TRBV12-4 and TRBJ2-5; either TRBD1 or TRBD2 may fit D (5 bases each). Trimming shortened V by 9 bases and J by 7 bases, and 21 bases separated the two germline ends. CDR3 size: 14 residues. Here the CDR3 reads CASRGPPSTGTQYF. CDR3 bases: TGTGCCAGTCGAGGGCCCCCTTCAACAGGGACCCAGTACTTC.

V gene TRBV7-9 combines with J gene TRBJ1-6; maybe TRBD1 (5 bases). Per the germline V gene, CDR1 is SEHNR and CDR2 is FQNEAQ (reference sequence). Trimming removed 5 bases from V and 8 bases from J, with 13 bases in between. The CDR3 extends over 14 amino acids. The chain's CDR3 is CASSQGEADSPLHF. The CDR3 DNA reads TGTGCCAGCAGCCAGGGTGAAGCAGATTCACCCCTCCACTTT.

This sequence joins TRBV5-1 and TRBJ2-5; the D gene is possibly TRBD1 (5 bases). In germline, CDR1 is SGHRS, CDR2 YFSETQ. The CDR3 is 14 amino acids. V lost 0 bases, J lost 2 bases, and 8 bases lay in between. CDR3 in amino acids: CASSLVDRQETQYF. The CDR3 nucleotides read TGCGCCAGCAGCTTGGTCGACAGACAAGAGACCCAGTACTTC.